Following are 24 T cell receptor beta chains from one sample sequenced in a study of blood T cell repertoires in COVID-19. Data came from immunoSEQ multiplex PCR; TCRdb stores just in-frame clones and leaves some out. The sample holds about 36,000 clones, around 80% seen once. The material sequenced was peripheral blood. The receptor source for this set is a man aged 70-80 years with acute or convalescent COVID-19.

The genes are TRBV28 and TRBJ2-1; 8 positions agree with TRBD2. The CDR3 is made up of 19 amino acids. CDR1 MDHEN and CDR2 SYDVKM come from the germline V gene. V trimming: 4 bases; J trimming: 0 bases; junction bases outside the gene matches: 14. The chain's CDR3 is CASSSPLAGGLSSYNEQFF. Here the CDR3 DNA reads TGTGCCAGCAGTTCCCCCCTGGCGGGGGGACTAAGCTCCTACAATGAGCAGTTCTTC.

The genes are TRBV19 and TRBJ1-2; D gene uncertain. Trimming shortened V by 7 bases and J by 5 bases, and 20 bases separated the two germline ends. The germline V gene has CDR1 LNHDA and CDR2 SQIVND (reference sequence). The CDR3 is 15 amino acids. CDR3 residues: CASTLKGGPVYGYTF. CDR3 coding DNA: TGTGCCAGTACCCTCAAGGGAGGCCCGGTGTATGGCTACACCTTC.

This clone has more than one count but fewer than ten. This rearrangement joins TRBV5-1 to TRBJ2-5, with TRBD2 matching 8 bases. With 1 base clipped from V and 7 bases from J, the junction kept 12 bases outside the gene matches. Germline V gene data show CDR1 as SGHRS and CDR2 as YFSETQ. The CDR3 loop spans 16 amino acids. CDR3 nucleotide sequence: TGCGCCAGCAGCTTGTTAGGGGAGCGGGAGAGGGGGACCCAGTACTTC. As protein: CASSLLGERERGTQYF.

This clone was observed a handful of times. The chain uses TRBV3-1 (or the pseudogene TRBV3-2) and TRBJ1-5, with no clear D. This CDR3 contains 13 residues. The V gene's germline CDR1 is LGHDT and CDR2 YNNKEL (reference sequence). V lost 4 bases to trimming and J lost 1 base, with 5 bases between them. Here the CDR3 DNA reads TGTGCCAGCAGCCCTCAGAGCAATCAGCCCCAGCATTTT. Protein product: CASSPQSNQPQHF.

V is TRBV6-5 and J is TRBJ2-7, with 8 bases aligning to TRBD2. Germline CDR1 is MNHEY and CDR2 is SVGAGI. V was pared by 0 bases and J by 4 bases, with 5 bases of the junction left unmatched. The CDR3 length is 15 residues. DNA of the CDR3: TGTGCCAGCAGTTACTCACCTAGCGGGCTGTACGAGCAGTACTTC. This translates into CASSYSPSGLYEQYF.

This clone turned up a few times. The chain recombines TRBV18 with TRBJ2-7; 7 nucleotides agree with TRBD1. The CDR3 sequence is 17 residues long. Trimming cost V 2 bases and J 1 base; bases outside gene matches: 11. The germline gives CDR1 KGHSH, CDR2 LQKENI. CDR3 sequence (DNA): TGTGCCAGCTCACCAGGCTTGAACCCGGGACAGTCCTACGAGCAGTACTTC. Translating gives CASSPGLNPGQSYEQYF.

This clone showed up just a few times. The genes are TRBV12-3 or TRBV12-4 and TRBJ2-1; possibly TRBD1 for D (6 bases). The V gene lost 3 bases and the J gene lost 6 bases, with 6 bases spanning the gap. This CDR3 has 12 amino acids. The CDR3 nucleotides are TGTGCCAGCAGTTTCAGGGGCAATGAGCAGTTCTTC. It encodes CASSFRGNEQFF.

The J gene is TRBJ2-1, the V gene TRBV7-2; 11 positions agree with TRBD2. This CDR3 is built from 15 residues. Germline CDR1 is SGHTA and CDR2 is FQGNSA. The trim removed 3 bases at V and 5 bases at J, leaving 3 bases unmatched. CDR3 residues: CASSFGLAGHNEQFF. As DNA, the CDR3 is TGTGCCAGCAGCTTCGGACTAGCGGGTCACAATGAGCAGTTCTTC.

The J gene is TRBJ2-3, the V gene TRBV7-8; maybe TRBD1 (6 bases). The CDR3 runs 13 residues. Germline V gives CDR1 SGHVS, CDR2 FQNEAQ. Trimming removed 5 bases from V and 14 bases from J, with 20 bases in between. The DNA of the CDR3 is TGTGCCAGCAGCCCCGTCGTGGACAGAGGAAGGTATTTT. It specifies CASSPVVDRGRYF. Filled out from reference TRBV7-8 and TRBJ2-3, the complete variable domain reads GAGVSQSPRYKVAKRGQDVALRCDPISGHVSLFWYQQALGQGPEFLTYFQNEAQLDKSGLPSDRFFAERPEGSVSTLKIQRTQQEDSAVYLCASSPVVDRGRYFGPGTRLTVL.

The chain recombines TRBV29-1 with TRBJ1-2; 7 bases are a match to TRBD1. V lost 0 bases, J lost 4 bases, and 5 bases stayed unmatched. This CDR3 comprises 14 residues. CDR1 is SQVTM and CDR2 is ANQGSEA in the germline V gene. The CDR3 protein is CSVEEETGFYGYTF. CDR3 sequence (DNA): TGCAGCGTTGAAGAAGAGACAGGGTTCTATGGCTACACCTTC.

The chain uses TRBV2 and TRBJ1-5; D remains ambiguous. Trimming took off 6 bases at V and 2 bases at J, with 14 bases between the two ends. Germline lookup yields CDR1 SNHLY and CDR2 FYNNEI. The CDR3 contains 15 residues. The CDR3 nucleotides are TGTGCCAGCAGAGAGGGTGGTTTCGGCAATCAGCCCCAGCATTTT. Amino acid sequence: CASREGGFGNQPQHF.

The chain combines TRBV6-5 with TRBJ2-2; TRBD2 aligns across 7 bases. The ends lost 8 bases at V and 3 bases at J; junction bases unmatched: 6. Germline CDR1 and CDR2: MNHEY and SVGAGI. The CDR3 spans 14 residues. CDR3 in DNA: TGTGCCAGCCACTGGGGGGGGGACACCGGGGAGCTGTTTTTT. Translation gives CASHWGGDTGELFF.

The rearrangement uses TRBV6-2 or TRBV6-3 and TRBJ1-5; 8 nucleotides align to TRBD1. CDR3 size: 18 residues. Trimming at V came to 6 bases and at J to 2 bases, leaving 15 bases not matched to a gene. The germline gives CDR1 MNHEY, CDR2 SVGEGT. CDR3 amino acids: CASSPFRTGSMGNQPQHF. The CDR3 DNA sequence: TGTGCCAGCAGCCCGTTTCGGACAGGGAGTATGGGCAATCAGCCCCAGCATTTT.

The chain has TRBV7-6 and TRBJ2-1; 9 positions match TRBD2. This CDR3 is 16 amino acids long. The ends lost 1 base at V and 4 bases at J; junction bases unmatched: 5. Germline-derived CDR1 and CDR2 are SGHVS and FNYEAQ. The CDR3 sequence is CASSLVGGGGYNEQFF. In DNA form, the CDR3 reads TGTGCCAGCAGCTTAGTTGGCGGGGGGGGTTACAATGAGCAGTTCTTC.

This clone was seen just once. The rearrangement joins TRBV3-1 (or the pseudogene TRBV3-2) to TRBJ2-6, with D hard to call. The CDR3 has 16 residues. Deletions cut 0 bases from V and 0 bases from J, with 6 bases between. CDR1 LGHDT and CDR2 YNNKEL come from the germline V gene (reference sequence). The CDR3: CASSQDLRSGANVLTF. The CDR3 DNA follows: TGTGCCAGCAGCCAAGATCTCCGCTCTGGGGCCAACGTCCTGACTTTC.

In this sample, this clone turned up once. This sequence joins TRBV6-5 and TRBJ2-7; TRBD1 is a possible D gene (6 bases). Germline CDR1 reads MNHEY; CDR2 reads SVGAGI. The V end lost 7 bases, the J end lost 1 base, and 14 bases lay between the germline ends. This CDR3 region has 14 residues. The CDR3 DNA reads as TGTGCCAGCACTCCATATACAGGGTCCTACGAGCAGTACTTC. This sequence encodes CASTPYTGSYEQYF.

The rearrangement joins TRBV15 to TRBJ2-5; TRBD1 matches at 8 bases. J gave up 1 base and V 1 base, and 2 bases lay outside the gene matches. From germline, CDR1 is LNHNV and CDR2 YYDKDF (reference sequence). The CDR3 is 15 residues long. The CDR3 bases are TGTGCCACCAGCAGAGGCGACAGGGGCCAAGAGACCCAGTACTTC. This gives the protein CATSRGDRGQETQYF. Supplemented by reference TRBV15 and TRBJ2-5, the full variable domain reads DAMVIQNPRYQVTQFGKPVTLSCSQTLNHNVMYWYQQKSSQAPKLLFHYYDKDFNNEADTPDNFQSRRPNTSFCFLDIRSPGLGDTAMYLCATSRGDRGQETQYFGPGTRLLVL.

The J gene is TRBJ2-1, the V gene TRBV27; D is unclear. V lost 5 bases and J 0 bases, leaving 8 bases between the germline ends. Per germline, CDR1 MNHEY and CDR2 SMNVEV (reference sequence). The CDR3 is made up of 14 amino acids. The CDR3 DNA reads as TGTGCCAGCAGTCACAGTAGCTCCTACAATGAGCAGTTCTTC. It is translated as CASSHSSSYNEQFF.

The genes are TRBV9 and TRBJ1-3; D is possibly TRBD1 (5 bases). The CDR3 loop spans 14 amino acids. Germline V gene data show CDR1 as SGDLS and CDR2 as YYNGEE. V lost 5 bases, J lost 0 bases, and 9 bases lay in between. CDR3 loop: CASSRDSSGNTIYF. In nucleotides, the CDR3 is TGTGCCAGCAGTAGGGACTCCTCTGGAAACACCATATATTTT.

The chain carries TRBV3-1 (or the pseudogene TRBV3-2) and TRBJ2-1, with D possibly TRBD1 on 5 matching bases. Germline V CDR1 and CDR2: LGHDT, YNNKEL (reference sequence). The CDR3 has 11 amino acids. Trimming removed 2 bases at V and 14 bases at J, with 10 bases between. CDR3 nucleotide sequence: TGTGCCAGCAGCCAACAGGGTTTTGAGTTCTTC. Its translation: CASSQQGFEFF.

This chain uses TRBV24-1 with TRBJ2-2; D gene ambiguous. V gave up 4 bases and J gave up 1 base, with 3 bases separating them. Germline values: CDR1 KGHDR, CDR2 SFDVKD. CDR3 length: 13 residues. The CDR3: CATSDGNTGELFF. DNA for the CDR3: TGTGCCACCAGTGACGGGAACACCGGGGAGCTGTTTTTT.

The chain couples TRBV10-3 to TRBJ1-1; D possibly corresponds to TRBD1 (5 bases). The germline gives CDR1 ENHRY, CDR2 SYGVKD. The CDR3 sequence is 15 residues long. The V and J ends lost 3 bases and 0 bases respectively, with 11 bases between them. CDR3 sequence: CAISDGGGLNTEAFF. The CDR3 nucleotides are TGTGCCATCAGTGACGGGGGTGGATTGAACACTGAAGCTTTCTTT.

CDR3 DNA: TGTGCCTACGCAGGGGGCGACGAAAAACTGTTTTTT. Protein product: CAYAGGDEKLFF. The chain employs TRBV30 and TRBJ1-4; 8 bases line up with TRBD1. This CDR3 spans 12 amino acids. In germline, CDR1 is GTSNPN, CDR2 SVGIG (reference sequence). Trimming took 7 bases from V and 8 from J; bases not matched to a gene: 6. Drawing the rest from reference TRBV30 and TRBJ1-4, the complete variable domain is SQTIHQWPATLVQPVGSPLSLECTVEGTSNPNLYWYRQAAGRGLQLLFYSVGIGQISSEVPQNLSASRPQDRQFILSSKKLLLSDSGFYLCAYAGGDEKLFFGSGTQLSVL.

V usage is TRBV29-1 and J usage is TRBJ2-7; TRBD1 might be the D (5 bases). Germline CDR1 and CDR2: SQVTM and ANQGSEA. Trimming stripped 1 base from V and 0 bases from J, with 10 bases between. The CDR3 sequence is 14 residues long. In nucleotides, the CDR3 is TGCAGCGTTGAAGTTACCGACAGCTCCTACGAGCAGTACTTC. Its protein is CSVEVTDSSYEQYF.